This TCR beta chain originates from a study of blood T cell repertoires in COVID-19. The study assigned cohorts using participant-reported clinical history. Assay: immunoSEQ multiplex PCR; the TCRdb copy retains only in-frame clones and omits some. The sample contains 400,000 or so clones, around 87% of which appear only once. This CDR3 comprises 17 residues. Per the germline V gene, CDR1 is SGHVS and CDR2 is FQNEAQ. The V gene lost 1 base and the J gene lost 2 bases, with 16 bases spanning the gap. The chain couples TRBV7-8 to TRBJ2-3, with D tentatively TRBD2 (6 bases). The sequencing sample was made of PBMCs or T cells enriched from blood (not recorded which). The receptor was isolated from a man in his forties or fifties in a cohort exposed to, infected with or recovered from COVID-19 (not recorded which). CDR3 sequence reads: CASSLVSASGATDTQYF. In DNA, the CDR3 is TGTGCCAGCAGCTTAGTTTCCGCGTCGGGAGCCACAGATACGCAGTATTTT.